Presented here are 29 T cell receptor beta chains from one specimen sequenced in a study of blood T cell repertoires in COVID-19. The table came from immunoSEQ multiplex PCR; TCRdb's copy has only in-frame clones and leaves some out. The table shows about 86,000 clones, with roughly 86% occurring only once. The sample comprised peripheral blood. The receptor set was obtained from a woman aged 80 or older with acute or convalescent COVID-19.

The V and J genes are TRBV2 and TRBJ2-5; weak D call: TRBD2 (6 bases). V was clipped by 2 bases and J by 9 bases, with 13 bases between them. CDR1 and CDR2 (germline): SNHLY, FYNNEI. The CDR3 sequence is 13 residues long. CDR3 sequence reads: CASSERREGPQYF. The DNA for the CDR3 is TGTGCCAGCAGTGAACGGCGGGAAGGGCCCCAGTACTTC.

In its sample, this clone was seen a few times. The rearrangement links TRBV19 to TRBJ2-2; TRBD1 might be the D (5 bases). The CDR3 extends over 16 amino acids. Germline loops: CDR1 LNHDA, CDR2 SQIVND (reference sequence). Trimming took 5 bases from V and 7 from J, leaving 20 bases between them. CDR3 protein: CASSPETVMIIGELFF. The CDR3, as DNA: TGTGCCAGTAGTCCTGAGACAGTAATGATTATCGGGGAGCTGTTTTTT.

The chain uses TRBV7-8 and TRBJ2-7; TRBD2 matches 15 bases. Germline values: CDR1 SGHVS, CDR2 FQNEAQ. Trimming removed 5 bases from V and 2 bases from J; junction bases left unmatched: 7. The CDR3 runs to 17 residues. The CDR3 coding sequence is TGTGCCAGCAGCAAGGGACTAGCGGGGGGTGCCCCCTACGAGCAGTACTTC. Encoded protein: CASSKGLAGGAPYEQYF. The complete variable domain, with remaining parts taken from reference TRBV7-8 and TRBJ2-7, reads GAGVSQSPRYKVAKRGQDVALRCDPISGHVSLFWYQQALGQGPEFLTYFQNEAQLDKSGLPSDRFFAERPEGSVSTLKIQRTQQEDSAVYLCASSKGLAGGAPYEQYFGPGTRLTVT.

V gene TRBV9 combines with J gene TRBJ2-1, with D possibly being TRBD1 (6 bases). The CDR3 loop spans 15 amino acids. Germline V gene data show CDR1 as SGDLS and CDR2 as YYNGEE. V lost 3 bases to trimming and J lost 6 bases, with 16 bases between them. The CDR3, as DNA: TGTGCCAGCAGCGCCCGGGACACAACCCTCAATGAGCAGTTCTTC. It specifies CASSARDTTLNEQFF. The full variable domain, rest sourced from reference TRBV9 and TRBJ2-1, is DSGVTQTPKHLITATGQRVTLRCSPRSGDLSVYWYQQSLDQGLQFLIQYYNGEERAKGNILERFSAQQFPDLHSELNLSSLELGDSALYFCASSARDTTLNEQFFGPGTRLTVL.

A few counts support this clone. The V gene is TRBV28, the J gene TRBJ1-2, with a tentative D call TRBD1 (5 bases). CDR3 size: 13 residues. With 5 bases removed from V and 8 bases from J, the gap between germline ends came to 15 bases. The germline V gene encodes CDR1 MDHEN and CDR2 SYDVKM. The chain's CDR3 is CASSPGRVWGYTF. For the CDR3, the DNA is TGTGCCAGCAGTCCTGGCAGGGTGTGGGGCTACACCTTC.

J is TRBJ2-1 and V is TRBV29-1; 7 positions agree with TRBD2. CDR3 length: 14 amino acids. CDR1 and CDR2 from the germline V gene are SQVTM and ANQGSEA. V gave up 0 bases and J gave up 3 bases; unmatched junction bases: 2. CDR3 in amino acids: CSVEDRGDYNEQFF. The CDR3 DNA sequence: TGCAGCGTTGAAGACCGGGGGGACTACAATGAGCAGTTCTTC.

This clone has just a few counts. This rearrangement joins TRBV19 to TRBJ2-7; 8 nucleotides match TRBD1. The J segment lost 3 bases and the V segment lost 7 bases, leaving 5 bases of the junction unmatched. The germline CDR1 and CDR2 sequences are LNHDA and SQIVND (reference sequence). This CDR3 is 13 amino acids long. The CDR3 nucleotides are TGTGCCAGTAACGGACAGGGTGGCTACGAGCAGTACTTC. Translating gives CASNGQGGYEQYF.

J is TRBJ2-1 and V is TRBV2, with 10 bases that match TRBD2. Looked up from germline, CDR1 is SNHLY and CDR2 is FYNNEI. The CDR3 contains 15 residues. With V trimmed by 4 bases and J by 4 bases, 4 bases remained unmatched. CDR3 loop: CASSVAGGRYNEQFF. CDR3 coding DNA: TGTGCCAGCAGTGTAGCGGGAGGTCGTTACAATGAGCAGTTCTTC.

The chain recombines TRBV5-1 with TRBJ2-3; TRBD1 matches 9 bases. CDR1 is SGHRS and CDR2 is YFSETQ in the germline V gene. V lost 2 bases and J lost 4; bases outside the gene matches: 8. The CDR3 is 16 amino acids. The CDR3 reads CASSFRTGDGADTQYF. CDR3 sequence (DNA): TGCGCCAGCAGCTTTAGGACAGGGGACGGGGCAGATACGCAGTATTTT.

V and J are TRBV5-6 and TRBJ2-2; D might be TRBD2 (6 bases). Trimming pared 4 bases from V and 1 base from J, leaving 8 bases between. There are 14 residues in the CDR3. Germline loops: CDR1 SGHDT, CDR2 YYEEEE. CDR3: CASSGDWNTGELFF. CDR3 bases: TGTGCCAGCAGCGGGGACTGGAACACCGGGGAGCTGTTTTTT.

The J gene is TRBJ2-3, the V gene TRBV10-1; 12 nucleotides align to TRBD2. V shed 2 bases, J shed 0 bases, and the junction held 3 bases outside the gene matches. The CDR3 spans 17 residues. The germline V gene has CDR1 WNHNN and CDR2 SYGVQD (reference sequence). CDR3 sequence (DNA): TGCGCCAGCAGTGAGGCACTAGCGGGGGGCAGCACAGATACGCAGTATTTT. Its translation is CASSEALAGGSTDTQYF.

This chain connects TRBV28 to TRBJ2-2; TRBD2 aligns across 8 bases. The CDR3 covers 15 residues. The V gene end was trimmed by 3 bases and the J gene end by 5 bases; junction bases not matched to a gene: 5. Germline V gene data show CDR1 as MDHEN and CDR2 as SYDVKM. CDR3 in amino acids: CASSLASGLTGELFF. DNA of the CDR3: TGTGCCAGCAGTTTGGCTAGCGGGCTAACCGGGGAGCTGTTTTTT. Combining the CDR3 with reference TRBV28 and TRBJ2-2 gives the whole variable domain DVKVTQSSRYLVKRTGEKVFLECVQDMDHENMFWYRQDPGLGLRLIYFSYDVKMKEKGDIPEGYSVSREKKERFSLILESASTNQTSMYLCASSLASGLTGELFFGEGSRLTVL.

V and J are TRBV5-1 and TRBJ1-6; D is perhaps TRBD1 (5 bases). This CDR3 region has 12 residues. Trimming pared 3 bases from V and 16 bases from J, leaving 14 bases between. From germline, CDR1 is SGHRS and CDR2 YFSETQ. CDR3 sequence reads: CASSWGSGLLHF. Written as DNA, the CDR3 is TGCGCCAGCAGCTGGGGTTCGGGACTTCTCCACTTT.

V is TRBV5-1 and J is TRBJ2-3; 9 positions agree with TRBD2. Germline-derived CDR1 and CDR2 are SGHRS and YFSETQ. The trim removed 4 bases at V and 6 bases at J, leaving 9 bases unmatched. The CDR3 length is 15 residues. Here the CDR3 DNA reads TGCGCCAGCAGCAAAGCGGGAGGAATGTCGGATACGCAGTATTTT. This sequence encodes CASSKAGGMSDTQYF.

The rearrangement joins TRBV5-1 to TRBJ2-5; 12 bases line up with TRBD2. Germline V gene lookup returns CDR1 SGHRS and CDR2 YFSETQ. The CDR3 has 17 residues. J lost 2 bases, V lost 1 base, and 6 bases had no gene match. The CDR3 sequence is CASSLPLAGGRQETQYF. The CDR3, as DNA: TGCGCCAGCAGCTTGCCCCTAGCGGGGGGGCGACAAGAGACCCAGTACTTC.

This clone was recorded a few times. The chain employs TRBV5-1 and TRBJ2-3; 7 bases agree with TRBD2. This CDR3 is built from 14 residues. Trimming cost V 0 bases and J 6 bases; bases outside gene matches: 4. Germline V gene lookup returns CDR1 SGHRS and CDR2 YFSETQ. The CDR3 DNA follows: TGCGCCAGCAGCTTGGATGGGGGAGGGGATACGCAGTATTTT. Its translation: CASSLDGGGDTQYF.

V gene TRBV18 combines with J gene TRBJ1-1; 7 nucleotides agree with TRBD1. The V and J ends lost 6 bases and 2 bases, in that order; junction bases with no gene match: 6. Germline CDR1 reads KGHSH; CDR2 reads LQKENI. This CDR3 contains 14 residues. The CDR3 loop is CASSVDRVNTEAFF. Written as DNA, the CDR3 is TGTGCCAGCTCGGTCGACAGGGTAAACACTGAAGCTTTCTTT.

The rearrangement links TRBV7-2 to TRBJ1-2, with TRBD1 matching 7 bases. CDR3 length: 14 residues. The trim removed 5 bases at V and 2 bases at J, leaving 5 bases unmatched. Germline-derived CDR1 and CDR2 are SGHTA and FQGNSA. CDR3 nucleotide sequence: TGTGCCAGCAGCCAGCAGGGGGTAAACTATGGCTACACCTTC. It encodes CASSQQGVNYGYTF. Full variable domain (outside the CDR3, taken from reference TRBV7-2 and TRBJ1-2): GAGVSQSPSNKVTEKGKDVELRCDPISGHTALYWYRQSLGQGLEFLIYFQGNSAPDKSGLPSDRFSAERTGGSVSTLTIQRTQQEDSAVYLCASSQQGVNYGYTFGSGTRLTVV.

This chain connects TRBV28 to TRBJ2-1; 13 bases fit TRBD2. From germline, CDR1 is MDHEN and CDR2 SYDVKM. CDR3 length: 16 amino acids. V lost 5 bases, J lost 7 bases, and 8 bases stayed unmatched. CDR3: CASSRPGLAGDNEQFF. The CDR3 DNA reads as TGTGCCAGCAGTCGCCCCGGACTAGCGGGAGATAATGAGCAGTTCTTC.

The chain is built from TRBV3-1 (or the pseudogene TRBV3-2) and TRBJ2-7; 7 nucleotides agree with TRBD2. The CDR3 spans 13 residues. The germline gives CDR1 LGHDT, CDR2 YNNKEL (reference sequence). The trim removed 10 bases at V and 7 bases at J, leaving 13 bases unmatched. In nucleotides, the CDR3 is TGTGCCACCATGGGGGGAGGGCGGGGAGAGCAGTACTTC. This sequence encodes CATMGGGRGEQYF.

The chain has TRBV2 and TRBJ2-1, with 8 nucleotides matching TRBD2. Losses at the gene ends were 2 bases for V and 3 bases for J; bases not matched to a gene: 6. Germline V gives CDR1 SNHLY, CDR2 FYNNEI. The CDR3 has 16 residues. The CDR3, as DNA: TGTGCCAGCAGTGAACGGTATACTAGCGGCTACAATGAGCAGTTCTTC. Protein: CASSERYTSGYNEQFF.

This chain uses TRBV28 with TRBJ2-3; D not certain. This CDR3 is built from 14 residues. Looked up from germline, CDR1 is MDHEN and CDR2 is SYDVKM. Trimming shortened V by 8 bases and J by 3 bases, and 15 bases separated the two germline ends. Written as DNA, the CDR3 is TGTGCCAGCTGGAGTGATTTACGAACAGATACGCAGTATTTT. This encodes CASWSDLRTDTQYF.

This chain connects TRBV7-8 to TRBJ1-1; D not certain. The CDR3 is made up of 13 amino acids. Germline lookup yields CDR1 SGHVS and CDR2 FQNEAQ. Trimming removed 1 base from V and 11 bases from J, with 14 bases in between. CDR3: CASSLEAPRGAFF. DNA for the CDR3: TGTGCCAGCAGCTTAGAGGCACCACGAGGGGCTTTCTTT.

The chain uses TRBV18 and TRBJ1-2; no firm D call. Germline V gives CDR1 KGHSH, CDR2 LQKENI. CDR3 length: 13 amino acids. V lost 2 bases and J 6 bases, leaving 10 bases between the germline ends. The CDR3 loop reads CASSPMEGHGYTF. Here the CDR3 DNA reads TGTGCCAGCTCACCAATGGAGGGCCATGGCTACACCTTC.

As regards this clone: The same CDR3 also results from other DNA sequences found in this sample. This rearrangement joins TRBV5-1 to TRBJ1-2; 9 bases align to TRBD1. Germline V CDR1 and CDR2: SGHRS, YFSETQ. Trimming removed 4 bases from V and 2 bases from J; junction bases left unmatched: 3. The CDR3 is 14 amino acids. CDR3 in amino acids: CASSPGQGNYGYTF. CDR3 nucleotide sequence: TGCGCCAGCAGCCCCGGACAGGGGAACTATGGCTACACCTTC.

The chain uses TRBV2 and TRBJ1-5, with 8 bases identical to TRBD1. The CDR3 is 14 amino acids. The junction had 8 bases not matched to a gene; V was cut back by 7 bases and J by 6 bases. Germline V CDR1 and CDR2: SNHLY, FYNNEI. Here the CDR3 DNA reads TGTGCCAGCATGGACAGGGAGAGGGGTCAGCCCCAGCATTTT. Translated: CASMDRERGQPQHF.

This rearrangement joins TRBV6-5 to TRBJ1-6; D unresolved. Trimming removed 7 bases at V and 9 bases at J, with 10 bases between. Germline loops: CDR1 MNHEY, CDR2 SVGAGI. The CDR3 consists of 12 residues. The CDR3 is CASNHDSSPLHF. The CDR3 nucleotides read TGTGCCAGCAATCATGATAGTTCACCCCTCCACTTT.

In the case of this clone: The junction does not match germline at one end; this may be a read error. The rearrangement joins TRBV6-1 to TRBJ1-2; TRBD1 agrees at 7 bases. Germline CDR1 reads MNHNS; CDR2 reads SASEGT. This CDR3 spans 16 amino acids. The CDR3 sequence is CASSELGTASAVDRIF. The CDR3 bases are TGTGCCAGCAGTGAATTGGGGACAGCGTCCGCCGTGGATCGCATATTC.

The chain employs TRBV2 and TRBJ2-7, with 7 bases aligning to TRBD1. The CDR3 is made up of 17 amino acids. V trimming: 0 bases; J trimming: 5 bases; junction bases outside the gene matches: 13. The germline V gene encodes CDR1 SNHLY and CDR2 FYNNEI. The CDR3 bases are TGTGCCAGCAGTGAAGCGAGGATCGGGGCAGGGGGTAACGAGCAGTACTTC. Its protein is CASSEARIGAGGNEQYF.